This TCR beta chain came from a study of response to subunit inactivated influenza vaccine. This CDR3 has 14 amino acids. Germline CDR1 reads ENHRY; CDR2 reads SYGVKD. The V end lost 2 bases, the J end lost 2 bases, and 8 bases lay between the germline ends. One entry per CDR3 protein results from TCRdb running MiXCR on the RT-PCR reads. The data hold more than 250,000 distinct CDR3 sequences, with roughly 22% observed a single time. This clonotype was sampled from a man aged 50-75 years who received an inactivated influenza vaccine. V and J are TRBV10-3 and TRBJ2-3, with D perhaps matching TRBD1 or TRBD2 (5 bases each). Material: PBMCs from blood, obtained around 22 months after vaccination. CDR3 nucleotide sequence: TGTGCCATCAGTGAGAGGGGACCCACAGATACGCAGTATTTT. Translating it yields CAISERGPTDTQYF.